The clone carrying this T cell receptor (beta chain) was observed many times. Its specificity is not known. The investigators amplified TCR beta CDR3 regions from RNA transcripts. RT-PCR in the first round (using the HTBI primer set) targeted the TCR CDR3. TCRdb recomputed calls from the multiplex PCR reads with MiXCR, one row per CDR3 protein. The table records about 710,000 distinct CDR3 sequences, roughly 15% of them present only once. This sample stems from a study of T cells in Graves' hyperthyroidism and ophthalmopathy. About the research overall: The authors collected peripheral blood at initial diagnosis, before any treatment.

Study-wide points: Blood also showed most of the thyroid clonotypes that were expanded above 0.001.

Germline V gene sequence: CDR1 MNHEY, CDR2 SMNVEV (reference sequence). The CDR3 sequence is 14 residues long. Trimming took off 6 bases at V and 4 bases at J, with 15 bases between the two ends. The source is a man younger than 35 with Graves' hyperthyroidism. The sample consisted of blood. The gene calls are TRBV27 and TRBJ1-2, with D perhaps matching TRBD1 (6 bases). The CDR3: CASRTLQGGYGYTF. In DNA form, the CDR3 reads TGTGCCAGCAGGACGCTACAGGGCGGCTATGGCTACACCTTC.